A selection of T cell receptor beta chains follows, all from one sample in a study of shared clonotypes between healthy human individuals. Data came from immunoSEQ multiplex PCR; TCRdb stores just in-frame clones and leaves some out. Of about 2.1 million clones listed, 80% to 95% are singletons. Sequencing input: naive CD8+ T cells from PBMCs. Source of these receptors: a young man in good health. Some clones in this sample may be carry-over from other donors' samples. The CDR3 runs from the conserved cysteine through the conserved F or W. Each record gives: CDR3 length, clone size, D gene, J gene, V gene, CDR3 DNA, CDR3 protein. D genes are given only for firm matches. The size entry is marked missing in some rows and otherwise reads once, few, many or a size class.

CDR3 length: 15; clone size: .; D gene: .; J gene: TRBJ2-7; V gene: TRBV27; CDR3 DNA: TGTGCCAGCAGCAGACCGGCAGGTCCACCGGGGGAGCAGTACTTC; CDR3 protein: CASSRPAGPPGEQYF
CDR3 length: 16; clone size: .; D gene: .; J gene: TRBJ1-2; V gene: TRBV28; CDR3 DNA: TGTGCCAGCGAACCCGACAGGTACAAGACTAACTATGGCTACACCTTC; CDR3 protein: CASEPDRYKTNYGYTF
CDR3 length: 14; clone size: .; D gene: .; J gene: TRBJ1-4; V gene: TRBV29-1; CDR3 DNA: TGCAGCGTTGATGCGGGCGAAACTAATGAAAAACTGTTTTTT; CDR3 protein: CSVDAGETNEKLFF
CDR3 length: 15; clone size: .; D gene: TRBD1; J gene: TRBJ2-4; V gene: TRBV5-8; CDR3 DNA: TGTGCCAGCAGATCGGACAGGGAGGCCAAAAACATTCAGTACTTC; CDR3 protein: CASRSDREAKNIQYF
CDR3 length: 17; clone size: .; D gene: TRBD2; J gene: TRBJ2-5; V gene: TRBV4-1; CDR3 DNA: TGCGCCAGCAGCCAAGGGAGGCGTGCGGGGGAGGGGGAGACCCAGTACTTC; CDR3 protein: CASSQGRRAGEGETQYF
CDR3 length: 17; clone size: .; D gene: .; J gene: TRBJ1-2; V gene: TRBV28; CDR3 DNA: TGTGCCAGCAGTCCTCATCCGTGGGATAGTGGAGACTATGGCTACACCTTC; CDR3 protein: CASSPHPWDSGDYGYTF
CDR3 length: 15; clone size: .; D gene: TRBD2; J gene: TRBJ2-1; V gene: TRBV7-2; CDR3 DNA: TGTGCCAGCAGCCCTAGGACTAGCGGCTACAATGAGCAGTTCTTC; CDR3 protein: CASSPRTSGYNEQFF
CDR3 length: 14; clone size: .; D gene: .; J gene: TRBJ2-1; V gene: TRBV19; CDR3 DNA: TGTGCCAGTAGTATAACCGGGGGCAAGGATGAGCAGTTCTTC; CDR3 protein: CASSITGGKDEQFF
CDR3 length: 14; clone size: .; D gene: .; J gene: TRBJ2-7; V gene: TRBV27; CDR3 DNA: TGTGCCAGCAGTACCTCAACTACACCCTACGAGCAGTACTTC; CDR3 protein: CASSTSTTPYEQYF
CDR3 length: 13; clone size: .; D gene: .; J gene: TRBJ1-1; V gene: TRBV19; CDR3 DNA: TGTGCCAGTAGTAGCCGGGTAGACGCTGAAGCTTTCTTT; CDR3 protein: CASSSRVDAEAFF
CDR3 length: 14; clone size: .; D gene: .; J gene: TRBJ2-1; V gene: TRBV4-2; CDR3 DNA: TGTGCCAGCAGCGTAGGAACTAGCACCAATGAGCAGTTCTTC; CDR3 protein: CASSVGTSTNEQFF
CDR3 length: 15; clone size: .; D gene: TRBD2; J gene: TRBJ2-1; V gene: TRBV7-3; CDR3 DNA: TGTGCCAGCAGCCCTAGCGGGAGGGGAGACAATGAGCAGTTCTTC; CDR3 protein: CASSPSGRGDNEQFF
CDR3 length: 13; clone size: .; D gene: .; J gene: TRBJ1-5; V gene: TRBV7-9; CDR3 DNA: TGTGCCAGCAGCCCAACAGGGATTCAGCCCCAGCATTTT; CDR3 protein: CASSPTGIQPQHF
CDR3 length: 16; clone size: .; D gene: .; J gene: TRBJ1-1; V gene: TRBV6-6; CDR3 DNA: TGTGCCAGCAGTTACTCGACGGAACAAAGTAACACTGAAGCTTTCTTT; CDR3 protein: CASSYSTEQSNTEAFF
CDR3 length: 14; clone size: once; D gene: TRBD2; J gene: TRBJ2-1; V gene: TRBV27; CDR3 DNA: TGTGCCAGCACCGGCGGGAGCTCCTACAATGAGCAGTTCTTC; CDR3 protein: CASTGGSSYNEQFF
CDR3 length: 15; clone size: .; D gene: TRBD1; J gene: TRBJ2-7; V gene: TRBV11-1; CDR3 DNA: TGTGCCAGCAGCTTAGAACAGGGGGTAGGCTACGAGCAGTACTTC; CDR3 protein: CASSLEQGVGYEQYF
CDR3 length: 14; clone size: .; D gene: .; J gene: TRBJ2-3; V gene: TRBV5-3; CDR3 DNA: TGTGCCAGAAGCTTCGGGCAGACCACAGATACGCAGTATTTT; CDR3 protein: CARSFGQTTDTQYF
CDR3 length: 16; clone size: .; D gene: TRBD2; J gene: TRBJ2-1; V gene: TRBV27; CDR3 DNA: TGTGCCAGCAGTTTAACCCCAGCGGGAGAATCCGATGAGCAGTTCTTC; CDR3 protein: CASSLTPAGESDEQFF
CDR3 length: 15; clone size: .; D gene: .; J gene: TRBJ1-2; V gene: TRBV13; CDR3 DNA: TGTGCCAGCAGCTTGACAGGATCCCCTCTATATGGCTACACCTTC; CDR3 protein: CASSLTGSPLYGYTF
CDR3 length: 14; clone size: .; D gene: .; J gene: TRBJ2-7; V gene: TRBV4-1; CDR3 DNA: TGCGCCAGCAGCCAAGCCGGGGCCACCTACGAGCAGTACTTC; CDR3 protein: CASSQAGATYEQYF
CDR3 length: 14; clone size: .; D gene: .; J gene: TRBJ2-7; V gene: TRBV19; CDR3 DNA: TGTGCCAGTAGTCAGGACTCCCAGTCGGACGAGCAGTACTTC; CDR3 protein: CASSQDSQSDEQYF
CDR3 length: 13; clone size: .; D gene: TRBD1; J gene: TRBJ2-7; V gene: TRBV13; CDR3 DNA: TGTGCCAGCAGCCCGGACAGGGGGAGAGAGCAGTACTTC; CDR3 protein: CASSPDRGREQYF
CDR3 length: 13; clone size: few; D gene: .; J gene: TRBJ1-2; V gene: TRBV5-1; CDR3 DNA: TGCGCCAGCAGCATCAGGGAACGGGATGGCTACACCTTC; CDR3 protein: CASSIRERDGYTF